Listed below are T cell receptor beta chains from one sample, sequenced in a study of T cell responses to AZD1222 COVID-19 vaccine. TCRdb keeps only in-frame clones here, not all; method: immunoSEQ multiplex PCR. Of around 180,000 clones detected, roughly nine tenths appear once; the ten largest clones hold 6.9%. Source: peripheral blood, taken on day 0 of AZD1222 vaccination. The receptors were sampled from an adult in good health. CDR3s include the opening cysteine and the closing phenylalanine or tryptophan. The order of the fields is CDR3 protein, CDR3 DNA, V gene, J gene, D gene, clone size. The D gene is left open where the match is weak. Rows may omit the clone size; those that give it use once, few, many or a size class.

CDR3: CASSQTKGYTF
DNA: TGTGCCAGCAGCCAGACGAAGGGCTACACCTTC
V: TRBV3-1/TRBV3-2
J: TRBJ1-2
D: -
size: -

CDR3: CASSLPVPGLAGGQETQYF
DNA: TGTGCCAGCAGCTTACCAGTTCCGGGACTAGCGGGGGGCCAAGAGACCCAGTACTTC
V: TRBV11-2
J: TRBJ2-5
D: TRBD2
size: -

CDR3: CASRLGLAGVYEQFF
DNA: TGTGCCAGCAGATTAGGGCTAGCGGGGGTCTATGAGCAGTTCTTC
V: TRBV7-2
J: TRBJ2-1
D: TRBD2
size: -

CDR3: CASSQESGGAADEQFF
DNA: TGTGCCAGCAGCCAGGAAAGCGGGGGGGCCGCGGATGAGCAGTTCTTC
V: TRBV4-2
J: TRBJ2-1
D: TRBD2
size: -

CDR3: CASSLESENTEAFF
DNA: TGCGCCAGCAGCTTGGAGTCCGAGAACACTGAAGCTTTCTTT
V: TRBV5-1
J: TRBJ1-1
D: -
size: -

CDR3: CATGTAGNTIYF
DNA: TGTGCGACCGGGACAGCCGGAAACACCATATATTTT
V: TRBV5-5
J: TRBJ1-3
D: TRBD1
size: -

CDR3: CASSFGQGRNQPQHF
DNA: TGTGCCAGCAGTTTTGGACAGGGTCGCAATCAGCCCCAGCATTTT
V: TRBV6-5
J: TRBJ1-5
D: TRBD1
size: -

CDR3: CASSEGRGLVSPLHF
DNA: TGCGCCAGCAGTGAGGGCAGGGGGCTAGTTTCACCCCTCCACTTT
V: TRBV10-2
J: TRBJ1-6
D: TRBD1
size: -

CDR3: CASSFGVSNEQFF
DNA: TGTGCCAGCAGTTTTGGGGTAAGCAATGAGCAGTTCTTC
V: TRBV6-2/TRBV6-3
J: TRBJ2-1
D: -
size: -

CDR3: CASSIQAGGAYEQYF
DNA: TGTGCCAGTAGTATCCAGGCGGGGGGTGCCTACGAGCAGTACTTC
V: TRBV19
J: TRBJ2-7
D: TRBD2
size: -

CDR3: CASSPRTGPRGLFF
DNA: TGTGCCAGCAGCCCCAGGACTGGACCAAGGGGACTGTTTTTT
V: TRBV7-9
J: TRBJ1-4
D: -
size: few

CDR3: CASFNAGGYQGNTEAFF
DNA: TGTGCCAGCTTTAACGCAGGTGGTTATCAGGGAAACACTGAAGCTTTCTTT
V: TRBV2
J: TRBJ1-1
D: -
size: -

CDR3: CASRRGDTQYF
DNA: TGTGCCAGCAGGAGGGGGGATACGCAGTATTTT
V: TRBV6-5
J: TRBJ2-3
D: -
size: -

CDR3: CASSQVSGGAGDDTQYF
DNA: TGTGCCAGCAGCCAAGTTTCAGGGGGCGCGGGAGACGATACGCAGTATTTT
V: TRBV4-2
J: TRBJ2-3
D: -
size: -

CDR3: CASSAGQGPTGELFF
DNA: TGTGCCAGCAGCGCGGGACAGGGACCAACCGGGGAGCTGTTTTTT
V: TRBV11-2
J: TRBJ2-2
D: TRBD1
size: -

CDR3: CASRNYGTDYEQYF
DNA: TGTGCCAGCAGGAACTACGGGACAGACTACGAGCAGTACTTC
V: TRBV6-5
J: TRBJ2-7
D: TRBD1
size: -

CDR3: CASRTGTGANNPYEQYF
DNA: TGTGCCAGCAGAACCGGGACAGGGGCAAATAACCCCTACGAGCAGTACTTC
V: TRBV28
J: TRBJ2-7
D: TRBD1
size: -

CDR3: CASSYRGPSVDQPQHF
DNA: TGTGCCAGCAGTTACCGGGGGCCCTCGGTGGATCAGCCCCAGCATTTT
V: TRBV6-2/TRBV6-3
J: TRBJ1-5
D: -
size: -

CDR3: CASTKGGPQETQYF
DNA: TGCGCCAGCACCAAGGGGGGACCCCAAGAGACCCAGTACTTC
V: TRBV5-1
J: TRBJ2-5
D: -
size: -

CDR3: CASSHLKGEAGEITGELFF
DNA: TGCGCCAGCAGCCACTTGAAAGGGGAAGCGGGGGAGATCACCGGGGAGCTGTTTTTT
V: TRBV4-3
J: TRBJ2-2
D: TRBD2
size: -

CDR3: CASSPQGAQPQHF
DNA: TGTGCCAGCTCACCACAAGGGGCCCAGCCCCAGCATTTT
V: TRBV18
J: TRBJ1-5
D: -
size: -

CDR3: CATSRLRGNTIYF
DNA: TGTGCCACCAGCAGACTGCGAGGAAACACCATATATTTT
V: TRBV15
J: TRBJ1-3
D: -
size: -

CDR3: CASMAYGALNEQFF
DNA: TGTGCCAGCATGGCTTATGGGGCTTTGAATGAGCAGTTCTTC
V: TRBV5-6
J: TRBJ2-1
D: -
size: -

CDR3: CASSEEAGGPREQFF
DNA: TGTGCCAGCAGTGAAGAAGCGGGGGGGCCGCGTGAGCAGTTCTTC
V: TRBV6-1
J: TRBJ2-1
D: TRBD2
size: -

CDR3: CASSIRLGETQYF
DNA: TGTGCCAGCAGCATCAGACTAGGGGAGACCCAGTACTTC
V: TRBV9
J: TRBJ2-5
D: -
size: -

CDR3: CASSFVSGYTF
DNA: TGTGCCAGCAGTTTTGTTTCTGGCTACACCTTC
V: TRBV6-5
J: TRBJ1-2
D: -
size: -

CDR3: CASSLSGGQADTQYF
DNA: TGCGCCAGCAGCTTGTCGGGGGGGCAGGCAGATACGCAGTATTTT
V: TRBV5-1
J: TRBJ2-3
D: TRBD2
size: -

CDR3: CASSRGRSDTQYF
DNA: TGTGCCAGCAGCCGCGGTAGGTCAGATACGCAGTATTTT
V: TRBV5-5
J: TRBJ2-3
D: -
size: -

CDR3: CASSTLPGQGDNEQFF
DNA: TGTGCCAGTAGTACCCTACCGGGACAGGGGGACAATGAGCAGTTCTTC
V: TRBV19
J: TRBJ2-1
D: TRBD1
size: -

CDR3: CASSLAGVFTDTQYF
DNA: TGTGCCAGTAGTTTAGCGGGGGTCTTCACAGATACGCAGTATTTT
V: TRBV19
J: TRBJ2-3
D: TRBD2
size: -

CDR3: CAIRRQGAYSGNTIYF
DNA: TGTGCCATCAGACGACAGGGGGCCTACTCTGGAAACACCATATATTTT
V: TRBV10-3
J: TRBJ1-3
D: TRBD1
size: -

CDR3: CASSDYRDSYEQYF
DNA: TGTGCCAGCAGCGATTACAGGGATTCCTACGAGCAGTACTTC
V: TRBV28
J: TRBJ2-7
D: -
size: once

CDR3: CASSLLSGGFDEQFF
DNA: TGTGCCAGCAGCTTACTCAGCGGGGGGTTTGATGAGCAGTTCTTC
V: TRBV7-2
J: TRBJ2-1
D: TRBD2
size: -

CDR3: CASRSNRGIYEQYF
DNA: TGTGCCAGCAGGAGTAACAGGGGAATCTACGAGCAGTACTTC
V: TRBV2
J: TRBJ2-7
D: TRBD1
size: -